This TCR beta chain was identified in a study of Ad26.COV2.S vaccination and SARS-CoV-2 variants. In the study overall: The study gave Ad26.COV2.S intramuscularly, once or twice 56 days apart.

Data came from immunoSEQ multiplex PCR; TCRdb stores just in-frame clones and leaves some out. The table has about 680,000 clones, about 90% seen once. Study-wide points: The authors reported substantial breadth in spike-specific CD8+ and CD4+ T cell responses after vaccination.

Regarding this clone: Antigen: not known.

This CDR3 region has 13 residues. Germline CDR1 is LNHDA and CDR2 is SQIVND (reference sequence). Trimming took 3 bases from V and 5 from J, leaving 10 bases between them. The treatment here: roughly 20 received Ad26.COV2.S at low or high dose, single or two shots; about five received placebo; per-sample allocation not given. Samples were taken on day 63 after the first vaccine or placebo injection. Aged 18-55 years, donor was enrolled in Boston in 2020. The chain combines TRBV19 with TRBJ1-2; no reliable D call. The receptor was isolated from a person aged 18-65 years who received the Ad26.COV2.S COVID-19 vaccine or a placebo. The sequencing used peripheral blood, collected in a trial of Ad26.COV2.S vaccine versus placebo. The CDR3: CASSIYSDYGYTF. The CDR3 nucleotides read TGTGCCAGTAGTATCTATTCGGATTATGGCTACACCTTC.